The source of this TCR beta chain is a study of T cell responses to AZD1222 COVID-19 vaccine. Overall study results and limits: Clonal diversity was possibly underestimated; the donors were predominantly white British and more often female.

Trimming removed 7 bases from V and 7 bases from J, with 17 bases in between. Germline V lookup: CDR1 ENHRY, CDR2 SYGVKD. The length of the CDR3 is 13 residues. Only in-frame clones appear in the TCRdb table, and some are missing; sequencing was by immunoSEQ multiplex PCR. The table records 150,000 to 200,000 clones, more than 80% of them present only once. Concerning this clone itself: Its target is unknown.

Sequenced material: peripheral blood, taken on day 0 of AZD1222 vaccination. The sequence was collected from an adult in good health. The rearrangement uses TRBV10-3 and TRBJ2-7; D perhaps matches TRBD1 (6 bases). In DNA, the CDR3 is TGTGCCATCAATGACGTGGGGGCCGGGGAGCAGTACTTC. Translating gives CAINDVGAGEQYF.